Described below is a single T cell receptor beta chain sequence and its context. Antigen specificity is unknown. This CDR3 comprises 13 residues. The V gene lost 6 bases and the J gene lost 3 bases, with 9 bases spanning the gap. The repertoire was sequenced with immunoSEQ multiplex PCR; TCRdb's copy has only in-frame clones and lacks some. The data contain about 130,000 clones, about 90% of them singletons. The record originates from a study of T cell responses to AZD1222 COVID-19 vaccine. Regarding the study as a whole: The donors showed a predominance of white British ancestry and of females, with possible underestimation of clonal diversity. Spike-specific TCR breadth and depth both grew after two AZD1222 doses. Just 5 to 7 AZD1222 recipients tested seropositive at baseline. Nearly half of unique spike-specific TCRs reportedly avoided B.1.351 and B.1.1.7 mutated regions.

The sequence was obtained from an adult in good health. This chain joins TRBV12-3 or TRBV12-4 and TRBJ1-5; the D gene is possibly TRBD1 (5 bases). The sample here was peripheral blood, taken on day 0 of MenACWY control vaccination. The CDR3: CASRDGTNQPQHF. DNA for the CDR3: TGTGCCAGCAGGGACGGGACCAATCAGCCCCAGCATTTT.